Shown below are 11 T cell receptor beta chains from a single sample sequenced in a study of blood T cells in healthy people across ages (dated by TCRdb to the mid-2010s). Library preparation was by 5' RACE. The instrument given in TCRdb is Illumina HiSeq 2500. The second PCR ran for about 6 to 12 cycles and used a J-beta primer mix along with a sample-barcoded 5' primer. TCRdb passed the public sequencing reads through fastp at Q25 and MiXCR, retaining productive beta sequences. Duplicate CDR3 protein sequences are folded into a single record with the most common DNA and genes. This sample is represented by about a million distinct CDR3 sequences; 51% of them were singletons. Clones ranked in the top ten supply about 22% of the sample. Material: blood. These receptors were collected from a woman aged 55-69 years in good health.

Regarding this clonotype: An end of the junction does not agree with germline; a read error may underlie this. The rearrangement links TRBV18 to TRBJ2-3; the match to TRBD1 covers 9 bases. The CDR3 sequence is 15 residues long. CDR1 KGHSH and CDR2 LQKENI come from the germline V gene. The CDR3 loop is CASSPSGTGTDMQYF. CDR3 coding DNA: TGTGCCAGCTCACCTTCCGGGACAGGGACAGATATGCAGTATTTT.

This clonotype was recorded a few times. This chain links TRBV7-3 with TRBJ2-3; tentative D call: TRBD2 (6 bases). Germline CDR1 and CDR2: SGHTA and FQGTGA. The CDR3 has 19 residues. Trimming left V 1 base short and J 0 bases short, with 20 bases between. Here the CDR3 DNA reads TGTGCCAGCAGCTTAATCCCCTCGGGGCGGGGCGCTAGCACAGATACGCAGTATTTT. Protein sequence: CASSLIPSGRGASTDTQYF.

This chain connects TRBV6-1 to TRBJ2-1; no firm D call. This CDR3 comprises 13 residues. Germline assignment: CDR1 MNHNS and CDR2 SASEGT. Trimming removed 6 bases from V and 6 bases from J, with 12 bases in between. The CDR3, as DNA: TGTGCCAGCAGGCTAGATGCCATCAATGAGCAGTTCTTC. Protein sequence: CASRLDAINEQFF.

The chain recombines TRBV28 with TRBJ1-2; D ambiguous. Trimming removed 6 bases from V and 2 bases from J, with 16 bases in between. Germline values: CDR1 MDHEN, CDR2 SYDVKM. The CDR3 is 15 residues long. CDR3 amino acids: CASSRRPTPNYGYTF. The CDR3 nucleotides are TGTGCCAGCAGCCGCCGACCCACCCCAAACTATGGCTACACCTTC.

This clonotype was recorded a few times. The chain carries TRBV7-8 and TRBJ2-1, with no clear D. The germline gives CDR1 SGHVS, CDR2 FQNEAQ. The CDR3 has 12 residues. Trimming pared 8 bases from V and 4 bases from J, leaving 9 bases between. The CDR3: CASASGYNEQFF. The DNA of the CDR3 is TGTGCCAGCGCGTCCGGGTACAATGAGCAGTTCTTC.

The chain couples TRBV15 to TRBJ1-4, with a tentative D call TRBD1 (6 bases). Germline V gives CDR1 LNHNV, CDR2 YYDKDF (reference sequence). The CDR3 extends over 14 amino acids. Between the trimmed V and J ends, which lost 7 bases and 4 bases, there was a span of 13 bases. In nucleotides, the CDR3 is TGTGCCACCACCAGGGGCGGCGGTAATGAAAAACTGTTTTTT. Translation gives CATTRGGGNEKLFF.

This clonotype has just one count. The V gene is TRBV20-1, the J gene TRBJ2-5, with D unresolved. Trimming pared 0 bases from V and 0 bases from J, leaving 8 bases between. The CDR3 spans 14 residues. Germline loops: CDR1 DFQATT, CDR2 SNEGSKA (reference sequence). Here the CDR3 DNA reads TGCAGTGCTAGAGATGACCGGGACCAAGAGACCCAGTACTTC. Translating it yields CSARDDRDQETQYF.

J is TRBJ1-1 and V is TRBV29-1, with 7 bases fitting TRBD1. The CDR3 is 14 residues long. The germline CDR1 and CDR2 sequences are SQVTM and ANQGSEA. V gave up 0 bases and J gave up 7 bases; unmatched junction bases: 8. Here the CDR3 DNA reads TGCAGCGTTGAAGAAGGAGGGCGGACAGGTGAAGCTTTCTTT. As protein: CSVEEGGRTGEAFF.

This clonotype was found a few times. The chain is built from TRBV4-2 and TRBJ2-2; 8 bases are shared with TRBD1. Germline-derived CDR1 and CDR2 are LGHNA and YNFKEQ. V trimming: 5 bases; J trimming: 0 bases; junction bases outside the gene matches: 5. The CDR3 contains 16 residues. The CDR3 is CASSGEDRANTGELFF. The CDR3 coding sequence is TGTGCCAGCAGCGGCGAGGACAGGGCGAACACCGGGGAGCTGTTTTTT.

The rearrangement links TRBV11-2 to TRBJ1-1, with 9 bases that match TRBD1. The V and J ends lost 6 bases and 5 bases, in that order; junction bases with no gene match: 7. Germline values: CDR1 SGHAT, CDR2 FQNNGV. This CDR3 comprises 14 residues. DNA of the CDR3: TGTGCCAGCAGTAAGACAGGGGGATGGACTGAAGCTTTCTTT. Residues: CASSKTGGWTEAFF.

A few counts support this clonotype. One end of the junction is discordant with germline, which a read error may explain. The chain couples TRBV12-3 or TRBV12-4 to TRBJ2-1; TRBD2 agrees at 10 bases. CDR3 length equals 12 residues. CDR3 residues: CASSLAGETQFF. For the CDR3, the DNA is TGTGCCAGCAGTCTAGCGGGAGAGACCCAGTTCTTC.